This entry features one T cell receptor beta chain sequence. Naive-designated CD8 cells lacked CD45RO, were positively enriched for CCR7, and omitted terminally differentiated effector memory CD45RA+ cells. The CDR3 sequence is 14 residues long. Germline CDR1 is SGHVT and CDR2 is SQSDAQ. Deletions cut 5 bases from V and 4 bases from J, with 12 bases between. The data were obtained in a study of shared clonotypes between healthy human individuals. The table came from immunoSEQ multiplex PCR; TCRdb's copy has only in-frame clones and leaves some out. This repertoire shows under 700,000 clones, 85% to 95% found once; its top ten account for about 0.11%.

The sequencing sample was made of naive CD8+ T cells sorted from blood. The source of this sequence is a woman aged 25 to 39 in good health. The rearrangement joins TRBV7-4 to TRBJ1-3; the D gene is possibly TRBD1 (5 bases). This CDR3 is CASSLPGSGNTIYF. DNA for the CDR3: TGTGCCAGCAGCCTGCCAGGGTCCGGAAACACCATATATTTT.